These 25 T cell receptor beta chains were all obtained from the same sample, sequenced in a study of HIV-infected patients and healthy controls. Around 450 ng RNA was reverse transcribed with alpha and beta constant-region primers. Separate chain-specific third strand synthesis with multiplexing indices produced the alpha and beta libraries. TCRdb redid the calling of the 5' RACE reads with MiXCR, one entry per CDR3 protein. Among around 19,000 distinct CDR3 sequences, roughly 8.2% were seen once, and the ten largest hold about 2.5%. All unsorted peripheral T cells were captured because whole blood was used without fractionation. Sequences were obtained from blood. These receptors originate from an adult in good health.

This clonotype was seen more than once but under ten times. CDR3: CASSLGWGTSTDTQYF. The CDR3 DNA reads TGTGCCAGCAGTTTAGGATGGGGAACTAGCACAGATACGCAGTATTTT. The V call is TRBV28, the J call TRBJ2-3; D uncertain. Germline loops: CDR1 MDHEN, CDR2 SYDVKM. Trimming left V 2 bases short and J 0 bases short, with 12 bases between. The CDR3 contains 16 residues.

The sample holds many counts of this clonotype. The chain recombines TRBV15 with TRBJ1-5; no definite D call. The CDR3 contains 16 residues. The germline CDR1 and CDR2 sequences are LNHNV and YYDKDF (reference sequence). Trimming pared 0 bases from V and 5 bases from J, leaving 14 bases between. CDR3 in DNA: TGTGCCACCAGCAGAGATCCAGGCGGGTTCGATCAGCCCCAGCATTTT. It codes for CATSRDPGGFDQPQHF.

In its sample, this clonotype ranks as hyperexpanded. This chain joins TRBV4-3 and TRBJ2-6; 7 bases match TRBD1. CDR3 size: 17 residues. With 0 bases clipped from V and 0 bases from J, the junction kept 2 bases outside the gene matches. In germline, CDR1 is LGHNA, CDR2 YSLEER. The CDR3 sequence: CASSQDPGGSGANVLTF. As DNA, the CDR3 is TGCGCCAGCAGCCAAGATCCAGGGGGCTCTGGGGCCAACGTCCTGACTTTC.

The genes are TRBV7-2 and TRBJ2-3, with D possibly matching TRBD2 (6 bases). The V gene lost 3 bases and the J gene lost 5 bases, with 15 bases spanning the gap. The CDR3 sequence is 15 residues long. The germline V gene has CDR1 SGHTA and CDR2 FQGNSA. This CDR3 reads CASSFIGGTGDTQYF. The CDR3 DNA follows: TGTGCCAGCAGCTTTATCGGGGGAACCGGAGATACGCAGTATTTT.

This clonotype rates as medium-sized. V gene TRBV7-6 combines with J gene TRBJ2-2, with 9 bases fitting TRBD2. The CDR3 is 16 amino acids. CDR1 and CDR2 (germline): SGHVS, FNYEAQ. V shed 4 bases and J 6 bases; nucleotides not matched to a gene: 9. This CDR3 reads CASSSLAGSVAGELFF. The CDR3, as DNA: TGTGCCAGCAGCTCTCTAGCGGGATCCGTGGCCGGGGAGCTGTTTTTT.

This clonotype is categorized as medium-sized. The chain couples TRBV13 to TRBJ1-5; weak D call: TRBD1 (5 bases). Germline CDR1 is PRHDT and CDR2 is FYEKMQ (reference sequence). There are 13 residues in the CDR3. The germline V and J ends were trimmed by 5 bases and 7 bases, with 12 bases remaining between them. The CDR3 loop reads CASSVMGTQPQHF. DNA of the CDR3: TGTGCCAGCAGCGTAATGGGGACGCAGCCCCAGCATTTT.

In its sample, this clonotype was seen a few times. The CDR3 sequence is CASSGGQGSRDTQYF. CDR3 nucleotide sequence: TGTGCCAGCAGCGGGGGACAGGGTAGCCGAGATACGCAGTATTTT. The chain couples TRBV9 to TRBJ2-3; 9 bases match TRBD1. The germline gives CDR1 SGDLS, CDR2 YYNGEE. This CDR3 has 15 residues. V was clipped by 3 bases and J by 5 bases; unmatched bases: 7. Drawing the rest from reference TRBV9 and TRBJ2-3, the complete variable domain is DSGVTQTPKHLITATGQRVTLRCSPRSGDLSVYWYQQSLDQGLQFLIQYYNGEERAKGNILERFSAQQFPDLHSELNLSSLELGDSALYFCASSGGQGSRDTQYFGPGTRLTVL.

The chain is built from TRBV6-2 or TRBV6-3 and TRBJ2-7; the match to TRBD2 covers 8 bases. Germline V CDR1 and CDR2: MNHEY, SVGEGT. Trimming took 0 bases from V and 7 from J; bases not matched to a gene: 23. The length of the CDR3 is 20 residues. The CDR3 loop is CASSYSTPRLGAGVGREQYF. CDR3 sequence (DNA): TGTGCCAGCAGTTACTCGACCCCACGACTAGGAGCGGGAGTCGGTCGGGAGCAGTACTTC.

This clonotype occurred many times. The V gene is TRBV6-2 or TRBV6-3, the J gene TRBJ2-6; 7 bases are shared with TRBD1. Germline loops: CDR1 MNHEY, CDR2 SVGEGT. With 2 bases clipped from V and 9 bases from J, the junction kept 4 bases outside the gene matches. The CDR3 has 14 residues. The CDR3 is CASSYAGTVNVLTF. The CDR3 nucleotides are TGTGCCAGCAGTTACGCCGGGACAGTCAACGTCCTGACTTTC.

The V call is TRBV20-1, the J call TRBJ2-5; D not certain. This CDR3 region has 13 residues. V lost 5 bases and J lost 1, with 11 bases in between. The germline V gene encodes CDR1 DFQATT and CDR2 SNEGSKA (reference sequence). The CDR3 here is CSAGYRTQETQYF. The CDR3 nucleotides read TGCAGTGCTGGATATAGAACCCAAGAGACCCAGTACTTC.

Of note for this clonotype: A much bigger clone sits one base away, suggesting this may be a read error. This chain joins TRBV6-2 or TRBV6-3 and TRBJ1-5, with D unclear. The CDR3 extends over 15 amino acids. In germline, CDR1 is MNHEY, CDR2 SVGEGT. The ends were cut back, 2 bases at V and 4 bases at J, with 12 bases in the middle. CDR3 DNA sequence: TGTGCCAGCAGTTACGGCTCTTTCGGAAATCAGCCCCAGCATTTT. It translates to CASSYGSFGNQPQHF.

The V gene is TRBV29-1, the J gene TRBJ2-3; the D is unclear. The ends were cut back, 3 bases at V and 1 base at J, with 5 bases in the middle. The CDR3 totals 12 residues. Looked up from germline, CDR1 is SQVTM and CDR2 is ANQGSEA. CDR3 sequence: CSVEAGTDTQYF. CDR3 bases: TGCAGCGTTGAGGCGGGCACAGATACGCAGTATTTT.

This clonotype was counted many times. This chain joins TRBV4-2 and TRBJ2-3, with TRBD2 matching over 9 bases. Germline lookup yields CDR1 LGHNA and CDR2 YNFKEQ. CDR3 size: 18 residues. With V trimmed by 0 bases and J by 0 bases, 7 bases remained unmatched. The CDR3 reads CASSQDSAGGPSTDTQYF. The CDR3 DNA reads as TGTGCCAGCAGCCAAGATTCCGCGGGGGGGCCGAGCACAGATACGCAGTATTTT.

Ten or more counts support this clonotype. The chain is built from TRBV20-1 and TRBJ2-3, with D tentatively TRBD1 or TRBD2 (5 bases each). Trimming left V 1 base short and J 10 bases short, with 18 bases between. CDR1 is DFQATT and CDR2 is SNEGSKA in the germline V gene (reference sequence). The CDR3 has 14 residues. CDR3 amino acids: CSARVPGTVAPQYF. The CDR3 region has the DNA TGCAGTGCTAGAGTTCCCGGGACCGTTGCACCGCAGTATTTT.

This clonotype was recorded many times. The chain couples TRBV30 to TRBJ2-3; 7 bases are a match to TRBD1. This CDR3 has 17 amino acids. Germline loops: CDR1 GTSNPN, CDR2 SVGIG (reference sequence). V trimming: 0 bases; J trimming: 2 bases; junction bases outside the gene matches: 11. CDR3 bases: TGTGCCTGGAGTGTCCGGATCACAGGGGCTGTCACAGATACGCAGTATTTT. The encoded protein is CAWSVRITGAVTDTQYF.

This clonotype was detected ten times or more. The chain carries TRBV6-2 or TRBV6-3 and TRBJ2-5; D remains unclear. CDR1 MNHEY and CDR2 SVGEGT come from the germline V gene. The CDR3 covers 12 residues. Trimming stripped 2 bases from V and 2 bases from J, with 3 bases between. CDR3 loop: CASSYQQETQYF. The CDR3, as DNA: TGTGCCAGCAGTTACCAACAAGAGACCCAGTACTTC.

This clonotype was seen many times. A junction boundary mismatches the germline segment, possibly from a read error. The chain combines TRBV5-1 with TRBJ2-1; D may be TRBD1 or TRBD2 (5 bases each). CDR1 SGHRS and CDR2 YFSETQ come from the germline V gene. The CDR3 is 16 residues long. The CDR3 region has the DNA TGCGCCAGCAGCTTGGTAGGGGACCCCTCCTCCAATGAGCAGTTCTTC. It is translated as CASSLVGDPSSNEQFF. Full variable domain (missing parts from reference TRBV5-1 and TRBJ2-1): KAGVTQTPRYLIKTRGQQVTLSCSPISGHRSVSWYQQTPGQGLQFLFEYFSETQRNKGNFPGRFSGRQFSNSRSEMNVSTLELGDSALYLCASSLVGDPSSNEQFFGPGTRLTVL.

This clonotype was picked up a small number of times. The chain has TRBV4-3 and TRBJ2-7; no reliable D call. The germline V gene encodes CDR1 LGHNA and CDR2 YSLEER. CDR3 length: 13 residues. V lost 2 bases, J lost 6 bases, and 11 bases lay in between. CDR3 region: CASSQSTLSEQYF. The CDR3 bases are TGCGCCAGCAGCCAATCCACGCTTTCCGAGCAGTACTTC.

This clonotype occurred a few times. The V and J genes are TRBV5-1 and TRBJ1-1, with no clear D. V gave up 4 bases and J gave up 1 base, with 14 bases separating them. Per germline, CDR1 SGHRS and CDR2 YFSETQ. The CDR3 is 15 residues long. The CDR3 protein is CASSQARAGNTEAFF. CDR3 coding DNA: TGCGCCAGCAGCCAAGCGAGGGCAGGGAACACTGAAGCTTTCTTT.

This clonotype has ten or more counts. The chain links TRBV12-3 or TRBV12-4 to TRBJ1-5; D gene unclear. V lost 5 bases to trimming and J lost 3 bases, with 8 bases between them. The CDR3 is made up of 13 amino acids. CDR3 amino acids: CASSPGVNQPQHF. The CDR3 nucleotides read TGTGCCAGCAGTCCCGGGGTCAATCAGCCCCAGCATTTT.

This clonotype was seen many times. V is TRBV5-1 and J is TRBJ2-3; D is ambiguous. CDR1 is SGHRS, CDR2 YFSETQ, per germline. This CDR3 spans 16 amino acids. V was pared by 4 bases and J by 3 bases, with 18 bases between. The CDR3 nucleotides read TGCGCCAGCAGCAAAATCGGACCAACGGCTACAGATACGCAGTATTTT. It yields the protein CASSKIGPTATDTQYF. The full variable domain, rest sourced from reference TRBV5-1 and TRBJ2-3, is KAGVTQTPRYLIKTRGQQVTLSCSPISGHRSVSWYQQTPGQGLQFLFEYFSETQRNKGNFPGRFSGRQFSNSRSEMNVSTLELGDSALYLCASSKIGPTATDTQYFGPGTRLTVL.

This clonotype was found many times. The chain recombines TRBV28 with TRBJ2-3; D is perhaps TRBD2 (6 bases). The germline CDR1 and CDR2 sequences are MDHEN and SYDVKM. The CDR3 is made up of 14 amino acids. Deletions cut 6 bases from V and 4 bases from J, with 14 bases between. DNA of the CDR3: TGTGCCAGCAGGGAGGGAGGAGGCGCAGATACGCAGTATTTT. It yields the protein CASREGGGADTQYF. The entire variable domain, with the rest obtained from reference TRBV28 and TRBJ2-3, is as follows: DVKVTQSSRYLVKRTGEKVFLECVQDMDHENMFWYRQDPGLGLRLIYFSYDVKMKEKGDIPEGYSVSREKKERFSLILESASTNQTSMYLCASREGGGADTQYFGPGTRLTVL.

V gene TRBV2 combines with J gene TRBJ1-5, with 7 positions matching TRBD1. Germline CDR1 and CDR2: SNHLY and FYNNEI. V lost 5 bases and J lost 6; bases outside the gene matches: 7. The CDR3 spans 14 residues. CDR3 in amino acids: CASSKIDRAQPQHF. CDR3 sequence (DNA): TGTGCCAGCAGTAAAATCGACAGGGCTCAGCCCCAGCATTTT. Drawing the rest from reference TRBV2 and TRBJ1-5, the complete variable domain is EPEVTQTPSHQVTQMGQEVILRCVPISNHLYFYWYRQILGQKVEFLVSFYNNEISEKSEIFDDQFSVERPDGSNFTLKIRSTKLEDSAMYFCASSKIDRAQPQHFGDGTRLSIL.

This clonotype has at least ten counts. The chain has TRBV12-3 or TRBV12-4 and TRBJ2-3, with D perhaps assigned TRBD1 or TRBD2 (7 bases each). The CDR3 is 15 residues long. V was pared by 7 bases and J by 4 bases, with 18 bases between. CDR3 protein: CASTLGGGQADTQYF. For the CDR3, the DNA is TGTGCCAGCACCCTGGGAGGGGGCCAAGCAGATACGCAGTATTTT.

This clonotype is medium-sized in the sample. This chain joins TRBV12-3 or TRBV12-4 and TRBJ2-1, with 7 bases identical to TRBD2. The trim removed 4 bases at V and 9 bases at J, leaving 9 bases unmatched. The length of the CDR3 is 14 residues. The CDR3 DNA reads TGTGCCAGCAGTTCCATGCTCCAGCGGGGTGAGCAGTTCTTC. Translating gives CASSSMLQRGEQFF.